This entry features one TCR beta chain sequence. Its antigen is undetermined. Germline V lookup: CDR1 SNHLY, CDR2 FYNNEI. This CDR3 is 15 amino acids long. Trimming cost V 3 bases and J 0 bases, with 11 bases left between them. This sample is part of a study of human thymus T cells. Congenital heart defects were the reason for the corrective surgery that the donors, healthy Finnish infants, were having. Half of the eight donors gave 0.5-1 mL blood during surgery. No fixed cell number was used; all available blood leukocytes supplied DNA. Sequencing was performed with immunoSEQ multiplex PCR; in TCRdb, only in-frame clones are kept and a portion is missing. There are some 50,000 clones in the sample; roughly 94% occur only once, and about 0.17% lies in the top ten. Overall study results and limits: Gene usage for V and J segments appeared biased in thymic and blood repertoires.

The TCR originated in a girl under three years old with a congenital heart defect but otherwise immunologically healthy. The sequencing input was blood. The rearrangement uses TRBV2 and TRBJ1-1, with D unresolved. Written as DNA, the CDR3 is TGTGCCAGCAGTGAGGGGATGGGCATGAACACTGAAGCTTTCTTT. Protein sequence: CASSEGMGMNTEAFF.